A selection of T cell receptor beta chains follows, all from one sample in a study of cytomegalovirus exposure and HLA in healthy donors. Only in-frame clones appear in the TCRdb table, and some are missing; sequencing was by immunoSEQ multiplex PCR. Of about 87,000 clones in the sample, roughly 70% are singletons; the top ten hold under 25%. Sequenced material: PBMCs. These TCRs come from a man aged 25-45 years in good health and CMV-seropositive. Each CDR3 is given with its conserved first and last residue. The order of the fields is J gene, clone size, D gene, V gene, CDR3 DNA, CDR3 protein. D genes are given only for firm matches. Size values are once, few and many counts, or a class for expanded clones, and some rows have none.

j_gene: TRBJ2-3
abundance: -
d_gene: -
v_gene: TRBV27
CDR3nt: TGTGCCAGCAGTTTATATGGGACAACGGCCCCGAATACGCAGTATTTT
CDR3aa: CASSLYGTTAPNTQYF

j_gene: TRBJ2-7
abundance: many
d_gene: TRBD2
v_gene: TRBV28
CDR3nt: TGTGCCAGCCTCCCGGGACTAGCGATTAACGAGCAGTACTTC
CDR3aa: CASLPGLAINEQYF

j_gene: TRBJ1-3
abundance: once
d_gene: TRBD1
v_gene: TRBV9
CDR3nt: TGTGCCAGCAATAGACAGGGAGACTCTGGAAACACCATATATTTT
CDR3aa: CASNRQGDSGNTIYF

j_gene: TRBJ1-2
abundance: -
d_gene: -
v_gene: TRBV12-2
CDR3nt: TGTGCAAGTCGCTTAGAAAGGGAGGGGAGGAACTATGGCTACACCTTC
CDR3aa: CASRLEREGRNYGYTF

j_gene: TRBJ1-5
abundance: few
d_gene: -
v_gene: TRBV19
CDR3nt: TGTGCCAGTAGTCAATCCGGTGGTTATCAGCCCCAGCATTTT
CDR3aa: CASSQSGGYQPQHF

j_gene: TRBJ2-3
abundance: -
d_gene: TRBD2
v_gene: TRBV7-2
CDR3nt: TGTGCCAGCAGCTTACGGGCTAGCGGGGGTCTAGATACGCAGTATTTT
CDR3aa: CASSLRASGGLDTQYF

j_gene: TRBJ1-1
abundance: -
d_gene: -
v_gene: TRBV5-1
CDR3nt: TGCGCCAGCAGCCCCGGGACAAACACTGAAGCTTTCTTT
CDR3aa: CASSPGTNTEAFF

j_gene: TRBJ1-5
abundance: -
d_gene: TRBD1
v_gene: TRBV25-1
CDR3nt: TGTGCCAGCAGTGAATTTAGGGACAGTAATCAGCCCCAGCATTTT
CDR3aa: CASSEFRDSNQPQHF

j_gene: TRBJ1-2
abundance: -
d_gene: -
v_gene: TRBV30
CDR3nt: TGTCCCTGGACTGGGTTAAAGACAGCAAGCTATGGCTACACCTTC
CDR3aa: CPWTGLKTASYGYTF

j_gene: TRBJ2-5
abundance: -
d_gene: -
v_gene: TRBV9
CDR3nt: TGTGCCAGCAGCGCACGACCAGGTTCGCTGTTTCAAGAGACCCAGTACTTC
CDR3aa: CASSARPGSLFQETQYF

j_gene: TRBJ1-6
abundance: -
d_gene: -
v_gene: TRBV5-1
CDR3nt: TGCGCCAGCAGCTTGGCCGGGGTAACCTATAATTCACCCCTCCACTTT
CDR3aa: CASSLAGVTYNSPLHF

j_gene: TRBJ1-3
abundance: -
d_gene: -
v_gene: TRBV27
CDR3nt: TGTGCCAGCAGTCCGGACACCCGGAACACCATATATTTT
CDR3aa: CASSPDTRNTIYF

j_gene: TRBJ2-7
abundance: -
d_gene: TRBD1
v_gene: TRBV19
CDR3nt: TGTGCCACCTCCCCGGGACAGGGCAACGAGCAGTACTTC
CDR3aa: CATSPGQGNEQYF

j_gene: TRBJ1-1
abundance: few
d_gene: TRBD1
v_gene: TRBV9
CDR3nt: TGTGCCAGCAGCATGGGACAGGGCGTTGAAGCTTTCTTT
CDR3aa: CASSMGQGVEAFF

j_gene: TRBJ1-6
abundance: few
d_gene: -
v_gene: TRBV6-4
CDR3nt: TGTGCCAGCAGTAGCGGGGAGGATTCACCCCTCCACTTT
CDR3aa: CASSSGEDSPLHF